This TCR beta chain was identified during a study of blood T cell repertoires in COVID-19. Study-level background: COVID-19 samples, acute and convalescent, were from the United States, Italy and Spain. PBMCs, B-cell-depleted T cells, or T cells provided the cDNA or gDNA that made up the material.

The germline V gene has CDR1 MGHRA and CDR2 YSYEKL. The V and J ends lost 1 base and 5 bases, in that order; junction bases with no gene match: 6. This CDR3 comprises 15 residues. The protocol was immunoSEQ multiplex PCR, while the TCRdb copy is restricted to in-frame clones and leaves out a portion. Of 300,000 to 350,000 clones in the sample, roughly nine tenths were seen once. Sample: PBMCs or T cells enriched from blood (not recorded which). The receptor was isolated from a woman aged 30 to 39 who had been exposed to COVID-19. The J gene is TRBJ2-5, the V gene TRBV4-1; 8 bases agree with TRBD2. This CDR3 is CASSQGRGAGETQYF. DNA of the CDR3: TGCGCCAGCAGCCAAGGGCGGGGGGCCGGGGAGACCCAGTACTTC.